This TCR beta chain was captured in a study of blood T cell repertoires in COVID-19. Using immunoSEQ multiplex PCR, the repertoire was profiled, and TCRdb retains in-frame clones only, with some absent. The sample holds 130,000 to 150,000 clones, around 87% seen once. The CDR3 extends over 13 amino acids. Trimming took off 5 bases at V and 2 bases at J, with 13 bases between the two ends. Germline loops: CDR1 GTSNPN, CDR2 SVGIG (reference sequence). This receptor was obtained from a man in his fifties or sixties who had recovered from COVID-19. This chain joins TRBV30 and TRBJ2-7, with a tentative D call TRBD1 (5 bases). The sequenced sample was peripheral blood. CDR3 DNA sequence: TGTGCCTGGGGTTTAGACAGAGCCTACGAGCAGTACTTC. Translating it yields CAWGLDRAYEQYF.